This TCR beta chain was captured by sequencing in a study of PD-1 blockade in classical Hodgkin lymphoma (TCRdb year 2020). In the study overall: Nivolumab dosing was 3 mg/kg intravenously every 2 weeks, continuing until either disease progression or unacceptable toxicity. To define a peripheral blood immune signature of response to PD-1 blockade in classical Hodgkin lymphoma, the study combined TCR beta sequencing with CyTOF.

Overall study results and their limits: The study covered only a single clinical trial cohort, and the causes of the repertoire differences, possibly disease activity or prior therapy, were still not defined. Baseline TCR diversity was reported to be lower in newly diagnosed patients than in healthy donors, and even lower in relapsed/refractory patients. Lower diversity was observed in patients in whom nivolumab was started less than 1 year after ASCT, and these patients were excluded from later analyses so that confounding by immune reconstitution would be avoided. By C4D1, a significant rise was seen in CD4+ TCR diversity but not in CD8+ TCR diversity (p=0.0027 vs p=0.16), and the rise was most apparent among complete responders (p=0.02). Baseline diversity similar to that of newly diagnosed patients was observed in trial patients achieving complete response, whereas significantly lower diversity was observed in partial responders and progressors.

Trimming removed 3 bases from V and 4 bases from J; the gene matches leave 15 bases unexplained. Including cysteine and phenylalanine, the CDR3 has 18 amino acids. Kept here is only the CDR3 DNA, which spans 54 bases and is read in frame from base 1. Based on the germline V gene (reference sequence), the CDR1 and CDR2 sequences are LNHDA and SQIVND. Genomic DNA was isolated using the Qiagen DNeasy kit from unsorted PBMCs as well as from negatively selected CD4+ and CD8+ fractions. TCR beta CDR3 regions were subjected to amplification by immunoSEQ multiplex PCR with primers that anneal to V and J segments. A synthetic immune receptor repertoire was used to minimize amplification bias, and remaining bias was computationally removed after sequencing. As for the original processing: Repertoire diversity was quantified as the Shannon entropy index using custom Python scripts. Unsorted, CD4+ and CD8+ repertoires were analyzed separately, except in combined analyses where CD4+ and CD8+ sequences were merged in silico. A clone counted as expanded when the clone's frequency after treatment rose at least 2-fold relative to C1D1, and clones undetected at baseline were given a pseudocount of 0.5. Singleton clones were defined as clones with 0 or 1 copy at C1D1, and non-singleton clones were defined as clones with 2 or more copies. Clones expanded in unsorted samples were labelled as CD4+, CD8+ or unknown by matching protein sequences in sorted samples from the same patient. Wilcoxon tests on paired samples were used to test changes in diversity from C1D1 to C4D1. As stored in TCRdb, this immuneACCESS dataset retains in-frame rearrangements with V and J assigned. A fraction of the clones does not appear; measured against another copy, unresolved V genes explain less than half of the discrepancy, and the remainder lacks a known reason. D and trimming come from the DNA, and the V and J calls and clone size come from that table. The sample contains 110,000 or so clones, roughly nine tenths of them found a single time. 15% to 20% of the sample goes to the ten largest clones.

As for this clone: There is no known antigen for this receptor. Base qualities were left out, and no much larger clone turns up one base away.

In light of the paper, this sample's time point label describes: cycle 4 day 1 (C4D1), after less than 7 weeks of nivolumab. Every trial patient had relapsed after autologous stem cell transplantation, and cohorts A, B and C differed in prior brentuximab vedotin exposure. The trial cohort included 45 to 65 patients with relapsed/refractory classical Hodgkin lymphoma, and each patient had a best overall response of complete response, partial response or progressive disease. Single-agent nivolumab was administered to trial patients in the multi-cohort phase II CheckMate 205 trial. Best overall response was determined by an independent review committee according to the 2007 International Working Group response criteria. Trial PBMCs were collected just before the start of nivolumab (C1D1) and during therapy at cycle 2 day 1 and cycle 4 day 1. Peripheral blood was collected in 8 mL Vacutainer Cell Preparation Tubes, from which PBMCs were isolated by centrifugation and then cryopreserved.

Material: peripheral blood mononuclear cells (PBMCs), obtained before the fourth cycle of nivolumab. The receptor's source is a human donor with classical Hodgkin lymphoma. The chain joins TRBV19 to TRBJ1-5; TRBD1 fits 7 bases in the junction. The CDR3 region has the sequence CASSMWGQTNLPNQPQHF. The DNA is as follows: TGTGCCAGTAGTATGTGGGGACAGACCAATCTCCCGAATCAGCCCCAGCATTTT.